This paragraph covers one T cell receptor beta chain sequence. The entry originates in a study of blood T cell repertoires in COVID-19. Here immunoSEQ multiplex PCR was the method, and the copy in TCRdb shows in-frame clones only, minus some. The sample holds roughly 400,000 clones, around 90% seen once. The sequencing sample was made of PBMCs or T cells enriched from blood (not recorded which). This receptor was identified in a woman aged 40-49 years with acute COVID-19.

The CDR3 loop reads CASSPKGGNYGYTF. Here the CDR3 DNA reads TGTGCCAGCAGCCCAAAGGGAGGGAACTATGGCTACACCTTC. The chain links TRBV6-5 to TRBJ1-2; D remains unclear. V lost 6 bases and J lost 2, with 13 bases in between. Germline CDR1 reads MNHEY; CDR2 reads SVGAGI. CDR3 length: 14 amino acids.